This T cell receptor (beta chain) was retrieved from a study of OX40 agonist ivuxolimab in advanced cancers. Trimming pared 0 bases from V and 6 bases from J, leaving 8 bases between. The CDR3 is 14 amino acids. Germline V gives CDR1 SGHAT, CDR2 FQNNGV. Generated by immunoSEQ multiplex PCR, the TCRdb table keeps only in-frame clones and is missing some. The data contain 55,000 to 80,000 clones, under 90% of them singletons. The source was CD4+ or CD8+ T cells sorted from blood, collected in a trial of the OX40 agonist ivuxolimab. The chain has TRBV11-2 and TRBJ2-2, with D unresolved. The sequence was obtained from an adult with an advanced solid tumor such as melanoma, head and neck, liver or kidney cancer. CDR3 in DNA: TGTGCCAGCAGCTTAGAGGCCTGGGCCGGGGAGCTGTTTTTT. The encoded protein is CASSLEAWAGELFF.